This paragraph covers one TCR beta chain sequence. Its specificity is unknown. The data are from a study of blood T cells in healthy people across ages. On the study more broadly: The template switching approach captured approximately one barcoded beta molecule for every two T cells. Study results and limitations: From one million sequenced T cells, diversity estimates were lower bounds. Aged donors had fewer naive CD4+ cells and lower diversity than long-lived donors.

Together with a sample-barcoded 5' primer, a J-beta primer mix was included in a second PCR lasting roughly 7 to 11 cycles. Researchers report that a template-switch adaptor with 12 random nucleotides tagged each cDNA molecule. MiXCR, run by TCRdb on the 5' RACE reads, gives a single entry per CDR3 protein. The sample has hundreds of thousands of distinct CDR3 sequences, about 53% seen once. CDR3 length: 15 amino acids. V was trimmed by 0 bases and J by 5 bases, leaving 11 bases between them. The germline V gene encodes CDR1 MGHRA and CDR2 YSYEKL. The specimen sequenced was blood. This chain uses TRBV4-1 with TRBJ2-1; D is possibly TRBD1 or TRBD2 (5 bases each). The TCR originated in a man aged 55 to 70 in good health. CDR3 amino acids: CASSQELTGHNEQFF. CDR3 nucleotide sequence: TGCGCCAGCAGCCAAGAGCTCACGGGACACAATGAGCAGTTCTTC.